The entry below gives a single T cell receptor beta chain sequence along with its context. Antigen: not known. Mismatch with germline at one junction end may stem from a read error. Other DNA sequences in the same sample also yield this CDR3. These data are taken from a study of cytomegalovirus exposure and HLA in healthy donors. With 60 Vbeta and 13 Jbeta primers, the PCR was carried out. Generated by immunoSEQ multiplex PCR, the TCRdb table keeps only in-frame clones and is missing some. The sample shows about 170,000 clones, 80% of them seen only once. Despite likely unrecorded immune exposures, the donors were nominally healthy at the time of sampling. Study observations and caveats: It was reported in a later analysis that an Asian-associated ancestry cluster showed fewer N-insertions than the approximately 670-donor mean. Indistinguishability led to the exclusion of some V segments, TRBV6-2 and TRBV6-3 included. Cytomegalovirus-associated status was assigned to approximately 160 TCR beta chains.

This CDR3 has 15 residues. Germline CDR1 reads SQVTM; CDR2 reads ANQGSEA. The TCR originated in a woman aged 45 to 65 in good health and CMV-seropositive. Sample: PBMCs. The chain combines TRBV29-1 with TRBJ1-2; D is uncertain. CDR3 nucleotides: TGCAGCGTTCCGGGGTTGGAAGGACCCCTCTATGGCTATACCTTC. Protein product: CSVPGLEGPLYGYTF.